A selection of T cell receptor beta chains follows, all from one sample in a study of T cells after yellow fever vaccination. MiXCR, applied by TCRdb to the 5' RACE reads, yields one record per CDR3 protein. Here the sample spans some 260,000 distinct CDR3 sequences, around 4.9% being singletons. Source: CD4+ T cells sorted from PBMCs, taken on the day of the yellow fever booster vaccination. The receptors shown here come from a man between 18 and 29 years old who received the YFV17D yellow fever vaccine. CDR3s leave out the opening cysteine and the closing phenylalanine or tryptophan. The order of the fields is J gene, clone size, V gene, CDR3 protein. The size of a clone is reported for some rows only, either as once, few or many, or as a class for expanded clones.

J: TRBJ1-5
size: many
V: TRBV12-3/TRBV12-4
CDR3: ASSLGQHNQPQH

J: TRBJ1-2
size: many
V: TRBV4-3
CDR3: ASSQGADRANYGYT

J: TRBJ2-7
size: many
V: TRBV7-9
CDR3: ASSLDSVQHGGQY

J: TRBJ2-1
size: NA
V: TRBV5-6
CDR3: ASSETGQTYNEQF

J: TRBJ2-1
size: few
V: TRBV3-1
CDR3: ASSQEAPLAEAYNEQF

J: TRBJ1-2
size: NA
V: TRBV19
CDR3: ASSIDTEGYYGYT

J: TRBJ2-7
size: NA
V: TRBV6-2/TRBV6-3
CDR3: ASSRDGFSYEQY

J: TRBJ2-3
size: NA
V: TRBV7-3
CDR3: ASSLLAAIDTQY

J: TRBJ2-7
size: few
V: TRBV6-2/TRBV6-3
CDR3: ASSYGTGGNLGPNEQY

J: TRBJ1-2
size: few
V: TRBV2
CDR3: ASGVGSGYGYT

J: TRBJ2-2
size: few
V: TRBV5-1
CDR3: ASSSPTGGVHTGELF

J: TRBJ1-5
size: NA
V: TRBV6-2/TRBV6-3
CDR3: ASSLSKNFQH

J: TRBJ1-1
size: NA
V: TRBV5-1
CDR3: ASSSGQGTGKAF

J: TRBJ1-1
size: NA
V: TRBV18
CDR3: ASSQNNKDTEAF

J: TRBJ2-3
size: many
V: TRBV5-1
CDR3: ASSLAGSLIEDTQY